This T cell receptor (beta chain) originates from a study of T cell responses to AZD1222 COVID-19 vaccine. The table came from immunoSEQ multiplex PCR; TCRdb's copy has only in-frame clones and leaves some out. This sample yields 120,000 or so clones, of which 75% to 85% are seen a single time; about 27% belongs to the top ten. Study-level findings and limits: Targeting of unmutated variant regions was reportedly seen in nearly half of spike-specific TCRs. Spike-specific TCR depth and breadth grew after two AZD1222 doses. Sampled repertoires all dated from after the peak T cell response. AZD1222 recipients seropositive at baseline numbered only five to seven.

Germline CDR1 is SGDLS and CDR2 is YYNGEE. This CDR3 spans 16 amino acids. Trimming cost V 0 bases and J 0 bases, with 12 bases left between them. Comments on this clone: What it binds is not known.

The chain couples TRBV9 to TRBJ1-1; D possibly corresponds to TRBD1 (6 bases). This clonotype originated in an adult who received the AZD1222 COVID-19 vaccine. The material was peripheral blood, obtained 28 days after the second AZD1222 dose. The CDR3 DNA follows: TGTGCCAGCAGCGTAGTGCCGGACAGTATGAACACTGAAGCTTTCTTT. This sequence encodes CASSVVPDSMNTEAFF.